The clone carrying this T cell receptor beta chain was seen a single time. Antigen unknown. Sequencing was at deep level. This table comes from immunoSEQ multiplex PCR, and its TCRdb copy is limited to in-frame clones, with some not included. This sample has 2 million to 2.5 million clones, with 85% to 95% found just once. The sample originates from a study of shared clonotypes between healthy human individuals. About the study: Donor ages ranged 18 to 49 years: a couple of women, a few men.

Study observations and caveats: Some naive CD4 clonotypes, approximately 4.5%, turned up in common across a handful of donors. The study generally estimated greater richness for naive than memory subsets.

The sample consisted of naive CD4+ T cells from PBMCs. Subset described: CD45RA+ positively selected. This sequence was found in a man aged 18 to 29 in good health. Some clones in this sample may be carry-over from other donors' samples.

This CDR3 reads CASSPFQETQYF. As DNA, the CDR3 is TGTGCCAGCAGTCCTTTCCAAGAGACCCAGTACTTC. J is TRBJ2-5 and V is TRBV6-1; D gene unclear. V shed 5 bases and J shed 1 base, with 5 bases lying between them. The germline V gene encodes CDR1 MNHNS and CDR2 SASEGT. The CDR3 loop spans 12 amino acids.